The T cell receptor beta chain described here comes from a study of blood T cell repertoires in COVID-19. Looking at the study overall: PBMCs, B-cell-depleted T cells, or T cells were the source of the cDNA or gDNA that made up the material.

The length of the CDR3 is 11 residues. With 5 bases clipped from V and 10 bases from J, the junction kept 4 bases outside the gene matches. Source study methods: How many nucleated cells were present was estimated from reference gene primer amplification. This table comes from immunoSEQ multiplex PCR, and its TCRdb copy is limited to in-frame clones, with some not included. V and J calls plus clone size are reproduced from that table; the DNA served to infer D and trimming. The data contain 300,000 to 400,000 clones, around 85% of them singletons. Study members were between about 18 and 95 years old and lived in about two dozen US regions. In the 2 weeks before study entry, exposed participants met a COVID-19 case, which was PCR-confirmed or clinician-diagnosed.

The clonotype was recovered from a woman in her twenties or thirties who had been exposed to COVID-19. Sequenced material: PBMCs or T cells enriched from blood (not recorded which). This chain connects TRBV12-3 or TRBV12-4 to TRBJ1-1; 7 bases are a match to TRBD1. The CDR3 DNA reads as TGTGCCAGCAGTCTAACAGGGGTAGCTTTCTTT. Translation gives CASSLTGVAFF.